This T cell receptor beta chain was sequenced for a study of CD8 T cells in Susac syndrome. Points from the study as a whole: The authors acknowledged that their TCR sequencing and HLA analysis involved a relatively small number of individuals.

There are 15 residues in the CDR3. Per the germline V gene, CDR1 is SGHRS and CDR2 is YFSETQ. V lost 4 bases and J lost 3, with 17 bases in between. With random hexamers, roughly 0.45 to 1 ug RNA was reverse transcribed. Multiplex immunoSEQ PCR targeted 54 Vbeta and 13 Jbeta TCR beta segments. TCRdb recomputed calls from the immunoSEQ multiplex PCR reads with MiXCR, one row per CDR3 protein. The sample contains about 140,000 distinct CDR3 sequences, roughly 95% of which appear only once. In regard to this clonotype: Its antigen remains unidentified.

CD8+ and CD4+ T cells from blood underwent TCR beta sequencing. It was negative isolation that provided the CD8+ and CD4+ T cells, whereas TEMRA cells were enriched by FACS. The chain employs TRBV5-1 and TRBJ2-7, with TRBD1 as a possible D gene (5 bases). This sequence was found in a human donor with multiple sclerosis. Sequencing used CD4+ T cells from PBMCs. The DNA of the CDR3 is TGCGCCAGCAGCCCCGAGACGACAGCCCTCTACGAGCAGTACTTC. It encodes CASSPETTALYEQYF.